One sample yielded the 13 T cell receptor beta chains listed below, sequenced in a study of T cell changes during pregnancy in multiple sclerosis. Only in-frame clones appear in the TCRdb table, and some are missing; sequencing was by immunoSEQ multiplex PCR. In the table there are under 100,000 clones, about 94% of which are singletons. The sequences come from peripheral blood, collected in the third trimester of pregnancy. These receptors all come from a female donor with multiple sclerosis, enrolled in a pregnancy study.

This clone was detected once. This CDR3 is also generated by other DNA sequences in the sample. The CDR3 loop reads CASSVDLGSSYEQYF. The CDR3 bases are TGTGCCAGCAGCGTAGACTTGGGCTCTTCCTACGAGCAGTACTTC. The chain joins TRBV9 to TRBJ2-7; D not resolved. The CDR3 has 15 amino acids. Germline loops: CDR1 SGDLS, CDR2 YYNGEE. Trimming pared 0 bases from V and 1 base from J, leaving 11 bases between.

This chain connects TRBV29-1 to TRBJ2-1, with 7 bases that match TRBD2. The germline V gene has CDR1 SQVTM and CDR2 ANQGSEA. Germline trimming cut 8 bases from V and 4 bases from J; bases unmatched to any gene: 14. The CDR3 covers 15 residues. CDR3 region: CSTRGGEGFYNEQFF. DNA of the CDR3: TGCAGCACCCGTGGCGGGGAGGGGTTTTACAATGAGCAGTTCTTC.

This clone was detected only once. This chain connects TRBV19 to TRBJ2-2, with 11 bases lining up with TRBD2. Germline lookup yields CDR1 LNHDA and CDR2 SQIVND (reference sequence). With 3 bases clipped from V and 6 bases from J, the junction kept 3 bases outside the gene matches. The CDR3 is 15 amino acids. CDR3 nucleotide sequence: TGTGCCAGTAGTATGAGACTAGCGGGATCCGGGGAGCTGTTTTTT. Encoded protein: CASSMRLAGSGELFF.

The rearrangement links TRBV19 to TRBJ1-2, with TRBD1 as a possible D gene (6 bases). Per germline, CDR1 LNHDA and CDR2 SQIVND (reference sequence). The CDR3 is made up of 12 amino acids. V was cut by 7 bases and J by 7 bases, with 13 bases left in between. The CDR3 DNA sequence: TGTGCCAGTACCCAGGGGAAAAGTGGCTACACCTTC. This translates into CASTQGKSGYTF.

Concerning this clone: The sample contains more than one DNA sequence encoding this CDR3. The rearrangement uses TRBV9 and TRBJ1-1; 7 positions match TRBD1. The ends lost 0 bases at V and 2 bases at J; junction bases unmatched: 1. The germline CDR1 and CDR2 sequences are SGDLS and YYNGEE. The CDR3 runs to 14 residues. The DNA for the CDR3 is TGTGCCAGCAGCGTAGGACAGGGTAACACTGAAGCTTTCTTT. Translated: CASSVGQGNTEAFF.

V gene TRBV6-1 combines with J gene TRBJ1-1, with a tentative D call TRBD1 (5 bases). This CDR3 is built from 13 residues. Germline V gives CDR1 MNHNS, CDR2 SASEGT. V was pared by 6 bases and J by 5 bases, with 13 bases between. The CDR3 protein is CASRVLGGTEAFF. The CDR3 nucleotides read TGTGCCAGCAGAGTCTTGGGGGGGACTGAAGCTTTCTTT.

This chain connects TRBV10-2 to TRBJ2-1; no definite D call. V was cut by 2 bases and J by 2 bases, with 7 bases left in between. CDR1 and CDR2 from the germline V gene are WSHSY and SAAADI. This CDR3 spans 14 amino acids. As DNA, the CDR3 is TGCGCCAGCAGTGAGACGGGTCCCTACAATGAGCAGTTCTTC. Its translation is CASSETGPYNEQFF.

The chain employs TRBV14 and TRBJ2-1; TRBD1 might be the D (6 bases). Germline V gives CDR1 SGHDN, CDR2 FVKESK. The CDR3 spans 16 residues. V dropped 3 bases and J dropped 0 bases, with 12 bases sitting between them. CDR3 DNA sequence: TGTGCCAGCAGCCACTCAGGGGAGAGCTCCTACAATGAGCAGTTCTTC. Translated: CASSHSGESSYNEQFF.

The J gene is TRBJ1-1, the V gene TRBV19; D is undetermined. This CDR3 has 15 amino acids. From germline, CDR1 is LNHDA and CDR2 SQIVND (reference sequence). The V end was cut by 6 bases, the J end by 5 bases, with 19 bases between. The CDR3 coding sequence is TGTGCCAGTAGCCCATCTGGGCTACAGAGAACTGAAGCTTTCTTT. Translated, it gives CASSPSGLQRTEAFF. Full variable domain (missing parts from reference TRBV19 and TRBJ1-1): DGGITQSPKYLFRKEGQNVTLSCEQNLNHDAMYWYRQDPGQGLRLIYYSQIVNDFQKGDIAEGYSVSREKKESFPLTVTSAQKNPTAFYLCASSPSGLQRTEAFFGQGTRLTVV.

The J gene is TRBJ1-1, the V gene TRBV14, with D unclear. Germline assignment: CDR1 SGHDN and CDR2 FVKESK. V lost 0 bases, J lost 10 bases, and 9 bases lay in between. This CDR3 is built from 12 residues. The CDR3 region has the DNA TGTGCCAGCAGCCAAGAGGCCCGGGGAGCTTTCTTT. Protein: CASSQEARGAFF. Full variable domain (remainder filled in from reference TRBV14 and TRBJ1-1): EAGVTQFPSHSVIEKGQTVTLRCDPISGHDNLYWYRRVMGKEIKFLLHFVKESKQDESGMPNNRFLAERTGGTYSTLKVQPAELEDSGVYFCASSQEARGAFFGQGTRLTVV.

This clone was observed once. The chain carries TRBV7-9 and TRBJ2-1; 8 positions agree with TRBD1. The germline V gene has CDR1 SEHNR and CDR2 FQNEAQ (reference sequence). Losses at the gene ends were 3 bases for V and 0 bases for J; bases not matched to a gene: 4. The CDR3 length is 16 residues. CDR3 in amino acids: CASSFLQGGSYNEQFF. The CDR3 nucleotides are TGTGCCAGCAGCTTCCTACAGGGGGGCTCCTACAATGAGCAGTTCTTC.

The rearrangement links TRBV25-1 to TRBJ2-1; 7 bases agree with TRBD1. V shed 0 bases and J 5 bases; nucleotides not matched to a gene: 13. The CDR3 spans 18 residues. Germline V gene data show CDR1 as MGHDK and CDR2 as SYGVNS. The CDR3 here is CASSEYFGGTERDNEQFF. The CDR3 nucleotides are TGTGCCAGCAGTGAATATTTTGGTGGGACAGAAAGAGACAATGAGCAGTTCTTC.

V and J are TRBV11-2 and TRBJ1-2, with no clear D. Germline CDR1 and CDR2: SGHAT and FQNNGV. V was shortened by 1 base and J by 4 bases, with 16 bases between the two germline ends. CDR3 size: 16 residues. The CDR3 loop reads CASSLVVGGTSYGYTF. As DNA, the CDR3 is TGTGCCAGCAGCTTAGTGGTGGGAGGAACAAGCTATGGCTACACCTTC.